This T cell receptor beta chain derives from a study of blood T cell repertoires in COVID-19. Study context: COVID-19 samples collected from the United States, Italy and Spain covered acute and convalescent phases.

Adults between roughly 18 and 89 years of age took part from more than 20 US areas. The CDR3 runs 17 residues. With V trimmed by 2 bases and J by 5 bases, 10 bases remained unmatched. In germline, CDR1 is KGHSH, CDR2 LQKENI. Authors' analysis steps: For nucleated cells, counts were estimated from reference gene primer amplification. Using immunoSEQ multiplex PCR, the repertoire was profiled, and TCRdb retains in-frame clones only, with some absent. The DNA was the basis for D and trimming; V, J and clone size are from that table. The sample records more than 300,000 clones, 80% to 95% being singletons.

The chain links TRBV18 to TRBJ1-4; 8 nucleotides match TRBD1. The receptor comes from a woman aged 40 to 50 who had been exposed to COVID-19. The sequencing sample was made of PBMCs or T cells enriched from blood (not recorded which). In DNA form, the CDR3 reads TGTGCCAGCTCACCAAGATCCCGGACAGGGATGAATGAAAAACTGTTTTTT. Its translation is CASSPRSRTGMNEKLFF.